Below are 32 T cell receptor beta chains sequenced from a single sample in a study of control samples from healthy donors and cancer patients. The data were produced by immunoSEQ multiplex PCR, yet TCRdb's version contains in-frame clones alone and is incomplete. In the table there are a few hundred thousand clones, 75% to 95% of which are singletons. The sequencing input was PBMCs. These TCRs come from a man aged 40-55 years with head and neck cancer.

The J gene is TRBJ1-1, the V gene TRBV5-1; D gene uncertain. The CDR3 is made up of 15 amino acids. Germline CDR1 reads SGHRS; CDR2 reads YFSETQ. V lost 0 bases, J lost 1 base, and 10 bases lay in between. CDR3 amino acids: CASSLVSGWNTEAFF. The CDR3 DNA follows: TGCGCCAGCAGCTTGGTGTCGGGATGGAACACTGAAGCTTTCTTT.

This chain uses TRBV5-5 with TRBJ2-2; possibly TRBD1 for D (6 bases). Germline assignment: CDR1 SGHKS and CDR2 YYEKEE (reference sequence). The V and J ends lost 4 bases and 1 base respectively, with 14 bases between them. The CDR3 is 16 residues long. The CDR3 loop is CASSMSDSRNTGELFF. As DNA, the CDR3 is TGTGCCAGCAGCATGTCGGACAGCCGGAACACCGGGGAGCTGTTTTTT.

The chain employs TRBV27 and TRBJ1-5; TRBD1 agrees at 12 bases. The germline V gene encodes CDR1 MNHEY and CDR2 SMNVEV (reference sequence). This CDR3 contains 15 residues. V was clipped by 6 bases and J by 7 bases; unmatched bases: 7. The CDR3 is CASSAGTGGRQPQHF. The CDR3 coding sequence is TGTGCCAGCAGCGCCGGGACAGGGGGCAGGCAGCCCCAGCATTTT.

In DNA, the CDR3 is TGTGCCAGCAGTTACTTAAGACTTAGCTCCTACAATGAGCAGTTCTTC. Amino acid sequence: CASSYLRLSSYNEQFF. V is TRBV6-5 and J is TRBJ2-1; no definite D call. The V gene lost 1 base and the J gene lost 0 bases, with 10 bases spanning the gap. The CDR3 has 16 amino acids. Germline lookup yields CDR1 MNHEY and CDR2 SVGAGI.

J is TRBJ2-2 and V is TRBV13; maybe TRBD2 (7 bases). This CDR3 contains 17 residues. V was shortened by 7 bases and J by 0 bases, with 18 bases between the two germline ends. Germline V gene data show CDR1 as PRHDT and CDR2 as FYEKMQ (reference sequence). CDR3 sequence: CASTASRGAANTGELFF. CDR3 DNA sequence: TGTGCCAGCACCGCCAGTCGGGGGGCCGCGAACACCGGGGAGCTGTTTTTT.

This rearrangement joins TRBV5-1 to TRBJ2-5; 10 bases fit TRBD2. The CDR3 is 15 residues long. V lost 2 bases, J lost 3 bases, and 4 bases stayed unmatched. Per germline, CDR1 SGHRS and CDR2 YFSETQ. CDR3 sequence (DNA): TGCGCCAGCAGCTTACTAGCGGGAAGGGAAGAGACCCAGTACTTC. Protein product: CASSLLAGREETQYF.

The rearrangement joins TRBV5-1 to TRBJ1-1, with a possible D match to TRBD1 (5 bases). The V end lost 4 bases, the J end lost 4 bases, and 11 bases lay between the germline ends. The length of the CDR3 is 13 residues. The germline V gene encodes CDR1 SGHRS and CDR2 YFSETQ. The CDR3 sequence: CASSPRVGTEAFF. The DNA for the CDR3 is TGCGCCAGCAGCCCCAGGGTGGGCACTGAAGCTTTCTTT. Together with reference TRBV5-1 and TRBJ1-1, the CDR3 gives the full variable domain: KAGVTQTPRYLIKTRGQQVTLSCSPISGHRSVSWYQQTPGQGLQFLFEYFSETQRNKGNFPGRFSGRQFSNSRSEMNVSTLELGDSALYLCASSPRVGTEAFFGQGTRLTVV.

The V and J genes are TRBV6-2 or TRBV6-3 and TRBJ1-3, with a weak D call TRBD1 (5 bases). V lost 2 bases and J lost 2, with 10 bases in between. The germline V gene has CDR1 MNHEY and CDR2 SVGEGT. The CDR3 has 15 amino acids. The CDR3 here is CASSYGGGPGNTIYF. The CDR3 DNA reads TGTGCCAGCAGTTACGGGGGAGGACCTGGAAACACCATATATTTT.

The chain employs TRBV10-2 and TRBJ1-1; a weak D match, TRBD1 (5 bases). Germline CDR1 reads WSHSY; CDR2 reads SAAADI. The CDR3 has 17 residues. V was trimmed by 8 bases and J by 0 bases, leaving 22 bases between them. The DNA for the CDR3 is TGCGCCAGCCAACCGAGCCTGGGGCAGAGAATGAACACTGAAGCTTTCTTT. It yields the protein CASQPSLGQRMNTEAFF.

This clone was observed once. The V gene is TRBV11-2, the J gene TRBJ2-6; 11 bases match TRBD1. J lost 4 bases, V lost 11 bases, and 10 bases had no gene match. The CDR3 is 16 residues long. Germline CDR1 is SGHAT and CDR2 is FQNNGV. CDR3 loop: CASKGQGAWGANVLTF. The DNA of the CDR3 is TGTGCCTCAAAAGGACAGGGGGCGTGGGGGGCCAACGTCCTGACTTTC.

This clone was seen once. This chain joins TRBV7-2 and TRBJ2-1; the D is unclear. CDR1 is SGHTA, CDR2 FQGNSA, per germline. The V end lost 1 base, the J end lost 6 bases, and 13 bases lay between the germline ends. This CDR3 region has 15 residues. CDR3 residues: CASSLDSGDRNEQFF. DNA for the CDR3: TGTGCCAGCAGCTTAGATTCTGGGGATCGCAATGAGCAGTTCTTC.

The CDR3 sequence: CASTPSRQGANEQFF. CDR3 DNA: TGTGCCAGCACCCCGAGCCGACAGGGGGCCAATGAGCAGTTCTTC. This rearrangement joins TRBV28 to TRBJ2-1, with TRBD1 matching over 10 bases. The CDR3 is 15 amino acids. Germline trimming cut 7 bases from V and 6 bases from J; bases unmatched to any gene: 9. Germline V gene lookup returns CDR1 MDHEN and CDR2 SYDVKM.

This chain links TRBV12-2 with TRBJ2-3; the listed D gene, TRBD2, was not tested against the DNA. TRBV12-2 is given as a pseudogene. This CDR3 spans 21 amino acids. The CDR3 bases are TGTGCAAGTCGCTTAGTATCCGGGACTAGCGGGGCTAAGAGGGTTACAGATACGCAGTATTTT. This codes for CASRLVSGTSGAKRVTDTQYF.

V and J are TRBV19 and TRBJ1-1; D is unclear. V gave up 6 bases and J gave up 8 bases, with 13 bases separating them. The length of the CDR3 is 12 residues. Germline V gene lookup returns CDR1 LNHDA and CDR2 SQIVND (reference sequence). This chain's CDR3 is CASRSPAPEAFF. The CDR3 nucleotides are TGTGCCAGTAGGAGCCCGGCCCCCGAAGCTTTCTTT.

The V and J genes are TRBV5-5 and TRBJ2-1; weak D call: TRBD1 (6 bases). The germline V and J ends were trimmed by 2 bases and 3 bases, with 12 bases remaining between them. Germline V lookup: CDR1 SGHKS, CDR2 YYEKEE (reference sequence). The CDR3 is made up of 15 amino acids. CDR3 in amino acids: CASSFATGNYNEQFF. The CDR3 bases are TGTGCCAGCAGCTTCGCCACAGGGAACTACAATGAGCAGTTCTTC.

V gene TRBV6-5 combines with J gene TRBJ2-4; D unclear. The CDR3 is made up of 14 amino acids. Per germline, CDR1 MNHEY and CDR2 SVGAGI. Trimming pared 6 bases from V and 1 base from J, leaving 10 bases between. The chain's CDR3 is CASSPVGAKNIQYF. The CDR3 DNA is TGTGCCAGCAGCCCGGTCGGGGCCAAAAACATTCAGTACTTC.

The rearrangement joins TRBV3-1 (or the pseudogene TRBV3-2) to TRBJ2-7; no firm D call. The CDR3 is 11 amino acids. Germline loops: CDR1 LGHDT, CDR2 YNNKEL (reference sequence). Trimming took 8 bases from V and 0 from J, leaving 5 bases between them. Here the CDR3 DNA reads TGTGCCAGCTCGTCCTCCTACGAGCAGTACTTC. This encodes CASSSSYEQYF.

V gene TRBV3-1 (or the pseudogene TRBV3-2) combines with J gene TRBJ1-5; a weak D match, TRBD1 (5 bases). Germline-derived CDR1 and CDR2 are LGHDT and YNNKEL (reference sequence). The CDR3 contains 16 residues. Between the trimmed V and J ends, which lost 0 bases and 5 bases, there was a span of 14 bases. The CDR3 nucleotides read TGTGCCAGCAGCCAAGATGGACGGTTAGGGGATCAGCCCCAGCATTTT. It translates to CASSQDGRLGDQPQHF.

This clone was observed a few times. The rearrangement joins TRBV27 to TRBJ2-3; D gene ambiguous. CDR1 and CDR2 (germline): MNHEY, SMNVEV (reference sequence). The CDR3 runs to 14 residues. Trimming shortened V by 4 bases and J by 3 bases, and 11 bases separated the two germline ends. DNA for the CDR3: TGTGCCAGCAGTTCCCCCCTTAGAACAGATACGCAGTATTTT. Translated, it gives CASSSPLRTDTQYF.

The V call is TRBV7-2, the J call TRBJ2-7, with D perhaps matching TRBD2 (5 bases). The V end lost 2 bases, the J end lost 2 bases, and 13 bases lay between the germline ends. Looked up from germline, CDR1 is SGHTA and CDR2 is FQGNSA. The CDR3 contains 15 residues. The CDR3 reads CASSLTPSPTYEQYF. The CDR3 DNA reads TGTGCCAGCAGCTTAACCCCTAGCCCTACCTACGAGCAGTACTTC.

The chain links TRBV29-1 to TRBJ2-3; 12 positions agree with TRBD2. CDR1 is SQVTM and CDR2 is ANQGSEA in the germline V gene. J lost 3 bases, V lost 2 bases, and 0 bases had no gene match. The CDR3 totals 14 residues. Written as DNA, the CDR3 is TGCAGCGTTGAAACTAGCGGGGGGACAGATACGCAGTATTTT. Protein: CSVETSGGTDTQYF.

This CDR3 reads CASSLQGRWDTEAFF. The CDR3 DNA is TGTGCCAGCAGTTTGCAAGGCCGCTGGGACACTGAAGCTTTCTTT. The chain joins TRBV28 to TRBJ1-1; D is unclear. The CDR3 loop spans 15 amino acids. V shed 3 bases and J shed 3 bases, with 14 bases lying between them. CDR1 is MDHEN and CDR2 is SYDVKM in the germline V gene.

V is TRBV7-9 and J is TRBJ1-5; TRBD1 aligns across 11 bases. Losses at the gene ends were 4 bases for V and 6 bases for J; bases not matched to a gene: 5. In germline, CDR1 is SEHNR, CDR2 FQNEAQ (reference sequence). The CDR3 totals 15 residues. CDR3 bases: TGTGCCAGCAGCTCCGGGACAGGGGGAAGTCAGCCCCAGCATTTT. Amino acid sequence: CASSSGTGGSQPQHF. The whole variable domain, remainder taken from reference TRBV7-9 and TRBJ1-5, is DTGVSQNPRHKITKRGQNVTFRCDPISEHNRLYWYRQTLGQGPEFLTYFQNEAQLEKSRLLSDRFSAERPKGSFSTLEIQRTEQGDSAMYLCASSSGTGGSQPQHFGDGTRLSIL.

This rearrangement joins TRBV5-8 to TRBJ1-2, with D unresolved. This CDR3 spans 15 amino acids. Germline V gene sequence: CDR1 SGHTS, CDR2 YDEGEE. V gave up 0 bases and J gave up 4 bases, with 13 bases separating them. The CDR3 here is CASSLGVSPPYGYTF. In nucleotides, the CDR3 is TGTGCCAGCAGCTTGGGAGTTTCTCCTCCCTATGGCTACACCTTC. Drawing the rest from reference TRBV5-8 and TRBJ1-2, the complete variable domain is EAGVTQSPTHLIKTRGQQATLRCSPISGHTSVYWYQQALGLGLQFLLWYDEGEERNRGNFPPRFSGRQFPNYSSELNVNALELEDSALYLCASSLGVSPPYGYTFGSGTRLTVV.

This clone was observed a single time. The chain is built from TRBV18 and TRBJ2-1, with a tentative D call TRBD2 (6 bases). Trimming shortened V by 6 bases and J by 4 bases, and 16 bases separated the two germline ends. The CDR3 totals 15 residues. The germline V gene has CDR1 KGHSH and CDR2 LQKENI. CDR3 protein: CASSPGTEAYNEQFF. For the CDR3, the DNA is TGTGCCAGCTCTCCCGGGACTGAGGCGTACAATGAGCAGTTCTTC.

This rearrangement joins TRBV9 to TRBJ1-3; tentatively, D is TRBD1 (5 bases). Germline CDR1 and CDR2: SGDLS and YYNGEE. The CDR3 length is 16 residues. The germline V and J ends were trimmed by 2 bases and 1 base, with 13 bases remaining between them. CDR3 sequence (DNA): TGTGCCAGCAGCGTGGGGAGACAGATTTCTGGAAACACCATATATTTT. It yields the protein CASSVGRQISGNTIYF.

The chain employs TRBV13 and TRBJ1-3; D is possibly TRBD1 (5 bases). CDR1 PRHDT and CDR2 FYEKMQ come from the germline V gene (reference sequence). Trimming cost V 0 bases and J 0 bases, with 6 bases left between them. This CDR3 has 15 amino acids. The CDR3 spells CASSLGGVSGNTIYF. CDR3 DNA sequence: TGTGCCAGCAGCTTAGGAGGGGTCTCTGGAAACACCATATATTTT. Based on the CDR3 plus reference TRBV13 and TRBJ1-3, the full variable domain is AAGVIQSPRHLIKEKRETATLKCYPIPRHDTVYWYQQGPGQDPQFLISFYEKMQSDKGSIPDRFSAQQFSDYHSELNMSSLELGDSALYFCASSLGGVSGNTIYFGEGSWLTVV.

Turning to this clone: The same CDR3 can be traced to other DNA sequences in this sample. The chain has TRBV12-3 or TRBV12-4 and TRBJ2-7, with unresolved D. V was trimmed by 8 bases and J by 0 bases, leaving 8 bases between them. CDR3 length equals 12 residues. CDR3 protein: CASGGSSYEQYF. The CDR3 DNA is TGTGCCAGCGGTGGTAGCTCCTACGAGCAGTACTTC.

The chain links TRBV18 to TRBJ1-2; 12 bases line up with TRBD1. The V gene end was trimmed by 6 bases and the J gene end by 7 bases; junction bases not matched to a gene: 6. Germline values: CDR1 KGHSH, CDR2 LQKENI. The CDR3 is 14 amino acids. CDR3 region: CASSPGTGGFGYTF. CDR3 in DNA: TGTGCCAGCTCGCCCGGGACAGGGGGCTTTGGCTACACCTTC.

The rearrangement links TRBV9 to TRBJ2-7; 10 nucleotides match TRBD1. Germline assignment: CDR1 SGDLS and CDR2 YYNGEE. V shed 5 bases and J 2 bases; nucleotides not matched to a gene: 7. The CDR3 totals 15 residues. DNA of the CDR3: TGTGCCAGCAGTCGACAGGGGGCCGGAGCCTACGAGCAGTACTTC. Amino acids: CASSRQGAGAYEQYF. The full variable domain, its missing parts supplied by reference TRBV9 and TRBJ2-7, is DSGVTQTPKHLITATGQRVTLRCSPRSGDLSVYWYQQSLDQGLQFLIQYYNGEERAKGNILERFSAQQFPDLHSELNLSSLELGDSALYFCASSRQGAGAYEQYFGPGTRLTVT.

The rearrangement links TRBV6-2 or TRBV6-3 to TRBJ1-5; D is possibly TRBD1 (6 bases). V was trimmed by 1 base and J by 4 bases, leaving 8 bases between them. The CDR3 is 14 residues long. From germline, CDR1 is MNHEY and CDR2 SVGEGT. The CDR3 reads CASSYWGQNQPQHF. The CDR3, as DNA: TGTGCCAGCAGTTACTGGGGGCAGAATCAGCCCCAGCATTTT.

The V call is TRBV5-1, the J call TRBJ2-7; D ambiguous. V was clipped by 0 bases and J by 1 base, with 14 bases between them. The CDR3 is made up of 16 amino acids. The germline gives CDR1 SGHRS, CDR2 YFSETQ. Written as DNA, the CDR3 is TGCGCCAGCAGCTTGGCCGGAAGGAGCCCGTCCTACGAGCAGTACTTC. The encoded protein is CASSLAGRSPSYEQYF.